This T cell receptor beta chain was sequenced in a study of PD-L1 blockade in urothelial cancer. Method: immunoSEQ multiplex PCR; TCRdb's copy keeps in-frame clones and lacks some. This sample has some 56,000 clones; approximately 83% occur once, and the top ten carry about a sixth. The time point denotes: pretreatment peripheral blood. Trimming left V 1 base short and J 4 bases short, with 10 bases between. Germline CDR1 is LNHNV and CDR2 is YYDKDF (reference sequence). This CDR3 comprises 14 residues. The chain is built from TRBV15 and TRBJ2-5; D is unresolved. Source: PBMCs, taken around atezolizumab (anti-PD-L1) treatment. This sequence originates from a man aged 65 to 85 with urothelial cancer. The CDR3 DNA reads as TGTGCCACCAGCAGAGTTTCGGGTTCAGAGACCCAGTACTTC. It translates to CATSRVSGSETQYF.